This TCR beta chain was documented in a study of blood T cells in healthy people across ages. Overall study results and limits: Older individuals had lower TCR beta diversity per million T cells (the decline was roughly linear). A greater number of naive CD4+ cells and higher diversity distinguished long-lived donors from aged donors.

About this clonotype: Its antigen is still unknown.

Each sample gave at least 6.5 million isolated PBMCs. Sample-barcoded 5' priming and a J-beta primer mix drove a second PCR of 7 to 11 cycles. The template-switch adaptor, which had 12 random nucleotides, put a tag on each cDNA molecule. MiXCR was run by TCRdb on the 5' RACE reads, yielding one entry per CDR3 protein. Of around 1,700,000 distinct CDR3 sequences listed, 28% are singletons. Trimming stripped 3 bases from V and 9 bases from J, with 15 bases between. Germline values: CDR1 DFQATT, CDR2 SNEGSKA (reference sequence). The CDR3 covers 13 residues. The genes are TRBV20-1 and TRBJ1-5; D is unclear. Sequenced: blood. The sequence came from a woman aged 25 to 39 in good health. CDR3 residues: CSASYTRKGPQHF. CDR3 DNA: TGCAGTGCTAGCTACACCCGCAAGGGGCCCCAGCATTTT.